Listed below are T cell receptor beta chains from one sample, sequenced in a study of shared clonotypes between healthy human individuals. Sequenced by immunoSEQ multiplex PCR; TCRdb stores in-frame clones only, minus some. This table has roughly 1,100,000 clones, approximately 72% appearing once. The sample comprised memory CD4+ T cells sorted from blood. The receptors were gathered from a man between 18 and 29 years old in good health. CDR3s include the opening cysteine and the closing phenylalanine or tryptophan. D genes are given only for firm matches. Size is omitted from some rows. Given values are once, few, many or a class for expanded clones.

v_call: TRBV6-4; j_call: TRBJ2-1; d_call: TRBD2; clone_size: .; cdr3_nt: TGTGCCAGCAGTGAAGAGGGAGGGTACTACAATGAGCAGTTCTTC; cdr3_aa: CASSEEGGYYNEQFF
v_call: TRBV18; j_call: TRBJ2-7; d_call: .; clone_size: few; cdr3_nt: TGTGCCAGCTCACCATACGGGCACGAGCAGTACTTC; cdr3_aa: CASSPYGHEQYF
v_call: TRBV5-4; j_call: TRBJ2-2; d_call: TRBD1; clone_size: .; cdr3_nt: TGTGCCACCACCCGGGACAGGACAAACACCGGGGAGCTGTTTTTT; cdr3_aa: CATTRDRTNTGELFF
v_call: TRBV7-8; j_call: TRBJ1-1; d_call: TRBD1; clone_size: .; cdr3_nt: TGTGCCAGCAGCTTAAGGACAGGGGGCACTGAAGCTTTCTTT; cdr3_aa: CASSLRTGGTEAFF
v_call: TRBV7-6; j_call: TRBJ1-1; d_call: .; clone_size: .; cdr3_nt: TGTGCCAGCAGCTTAGATCAGGGTGGGAGCACTGAAGCTTTCTTT; cdr3_aa: CASSLDQGGSTEAFF
v_call: TRBV7-8; j_call: TRBJ1-2; d_call: TRBD1; clone_size: many; cdr3_nt: TGTGCCAGCAGCTTGGGGCCACCGGGACAGGGGTCGTATGGCTACACCTTC; cdr3_aa: CASSLGPPGQGSYGYTF
v_call: TRBV5-1; j_call: TRBJ1-4; d_call: TRBD1; clone_size: .; cdr3_nt: TGCGCCAGCAGCTTGAATTGGGACAGGCCGAATGAAAAACTGTTTTTT; cdr3_aa: CASSLNWDRPNEKLFF
v_call: TRBV7-8; j_call: TRBJ1-2; d_call: .; clone_size: .; cdr3_nt: TGTGCCAGCAGCGTGCTGCTCTTTTCTAACTATGGCTACACCTTC; cdr3_aa: CASSVLLFSNYGYTF
v_call: TRBV15; j_call: TRBJ2-5; d_call: TRBD2; clone_size: .; cdr3_nt: TGTGCCACCAGCAGGGGAAGCGGGGGGGGCCTCGAGACCCAGTACTTC; cdr3_aa: CATSRGSGGGLETQYF
v_call: TRBV6-1; j_call: TRBJ2-7; d_call: .; clone_size: .; cdr3_nt: TGTGCCAGCAACTATCGAGACGAGCAGTACTTC; cdr3_aa: CASNYRDEQYF
v_call: TRBV18; j_call: TRBJ1-6; d_call: .; clone_size: few; cdr3_nt: TGTGCCAGCTCACCAGGCAATTATAATTCACCCCTCCACTTT; cdr3_aa: CASSPGNYNSPLHF
v_call: TRBV10-3; j_call: TRBJ2-3; d_call: TRBD2; clone_size: .; cdr3_nt: TGTGCCATCAGCCGACTAGCGGGAGATGGAGATACGCAGTATTTT; cdr3_aa: CAISRLAGDGDTQYF
v_call: TRBV10-3; j_call: TRBJ1-6; d_call: TRBD1; clone_size: .; cdr3_nt: TGTGCCCTAGAAGGGGACAGGCAACCTGTATCAAATTCACCCCTCCACTTT; cdr3_aa: CALEGDRQPVSNSPLHF
v_call: TRBV6-5; j_call: TRBJ1-6; d_call: TRBD1; clone_size: .; cdr3_nt: TGTGCCAGCAGTTCCAGAACAGGGGTAAGGTCACCCCTCCACTTT; cdr3_aa: CASSSRTGVRSPLHF